This TCR beta chain was retrieved from a study of blood T cell repertoires in COVID-19 (TCRdb year 2020). Notes on the research overall: Collaborator samples came from the United States, Italy and Spain and covered acute and convalescent phases of COVID-19. Samples were obtained from the ongoing ImmuneRACE study (first 160 participants) and from some 1,200 subjects provided by 6 global collaborators. The material from the prospective study consisted of cDNA or gDNA derived from T cells, B-cell-depleted T cells, or PBMCs. HLA class I and class II types, where available, came from metadata supplied by the sample provider rather than from assay-based typing. The repertoires were released in a freely available public database intended as a resource for research on the immune response to SARS-CoV-2. The dataset comprised deeply sampled blood TCRbeta repertoires from subjects exposed to, actively infected with, or recovered from COVID-19. The sample metadata nearly always contained a de-identified subject ID, COVID-19 status, age in years and sex.

Results the study describes overall, beyond this receptor: How much clinical and demographic metadata was included differed by source and by participant, and the metadata was provided uncurated.

Spanning cysteine to phenylalanine, the CDR3 consists of 14 amino acids. The DNA shown is the 42-base CDR3, in frame from base 1. Trimmed from V: 5 bases; trimmed from J: 6 bases; junction bases lacking a gene match: 6. CDR1 and CDR2, looked up from the germline V gene, are SNHLY and FYNNEI. Regarding this clone: Which antigen it targets is not known. Per-base qualities were not stored, and no clone one base away is much larger.

Whole blood was collected in K2EDTA tubes by collaborating institutions according to the institutions' own protocols. Collaborator samples were shipped for TCRbeta analysis as frozen whole blood, isolated PBMCs, or DNA extracted from either sample type. TCRbeta CDR3 regions were amplified from genomic DNA by means of the immunoSEQ Assay, a bias-controlled multiplex PCR. Concerning the study's data processing: The number of nucleated cells in each sample was estimated from the amplification of reference gene primers within the assay. To quantify the absolute abundance of each unique TCRbeta CDR3 rearrangement, sequence reads were collapsed and filtered. Productive Simpson clonality was computed per sample as the square root of Simpson's diversity index over productive rearrangements. Not all clones reach the TCRdb copy of this immuneACCESS table, which keeps in-frame sequences only. Checked studies attribute under half of the gap to unresolved V genes and leave the rest unexplained. That table supplies the V and J calls and clone size; D and trimming were determined from the DNA. The sample profile shows over 250,000 clones; about nine tenths of them were found once. In total, the top ten clones hold 2% to 2.5% of the sample.

This TCR came from a man over 45 with acute or convalescent COVID-19. The sequence joins TRBV2 to TRBJ1-1, with TRBD1 identical over 10 junction bases. The specimen was peripheral blood. In nucleotide form, the sequence is TGTGCCAGCAGTCCCGACAGGGGGCGGGCTGAAGCTTTCTTT. Translated, it reads CASSPDRGRAEAFF.